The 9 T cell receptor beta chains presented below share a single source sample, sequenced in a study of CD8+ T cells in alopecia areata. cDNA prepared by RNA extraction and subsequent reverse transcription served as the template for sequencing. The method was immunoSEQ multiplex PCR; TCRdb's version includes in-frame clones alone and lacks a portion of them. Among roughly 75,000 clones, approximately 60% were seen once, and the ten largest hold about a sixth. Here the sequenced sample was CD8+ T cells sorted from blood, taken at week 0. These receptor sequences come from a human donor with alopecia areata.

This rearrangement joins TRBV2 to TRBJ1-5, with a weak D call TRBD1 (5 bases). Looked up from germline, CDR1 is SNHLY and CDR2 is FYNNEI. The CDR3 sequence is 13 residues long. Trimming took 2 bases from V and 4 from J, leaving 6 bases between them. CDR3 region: CASSEKGNQPQHF. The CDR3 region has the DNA TGTGCCAGCAGTGAAAAGGGGAATCAGCCCCAGCATTTT.

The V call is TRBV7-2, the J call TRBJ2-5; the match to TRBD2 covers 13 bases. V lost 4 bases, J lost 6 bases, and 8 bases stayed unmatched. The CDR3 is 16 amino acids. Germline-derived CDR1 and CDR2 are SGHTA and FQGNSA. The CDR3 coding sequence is TGTGCCAGCAGCTCTACTAGCGGGGGGGCGGCGCAGACCCAGTACTTC. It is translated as CASSSTSGGAAQTQYF. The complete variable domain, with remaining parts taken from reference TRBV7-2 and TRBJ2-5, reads GAGVSQSPSNKVTEKGKDVELRCDPISGHTALYWYRQSLGQGLEFLIYFQGNSAPDKSGLPSDRFSAERTGGSVSTLTIQRTQQEDSAVYLCASSSTSGGAAQTQYFGPGTRLLVL.

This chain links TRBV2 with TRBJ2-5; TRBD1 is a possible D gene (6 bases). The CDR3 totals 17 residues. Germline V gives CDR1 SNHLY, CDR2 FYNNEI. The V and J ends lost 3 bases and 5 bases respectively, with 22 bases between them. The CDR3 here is CASSDLQGGVVMETQYF. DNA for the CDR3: TGTGCCAGCAGTGACCTTCAAGGGGGTGTCGTTATGGAGACCCAGTACTTC.

CDR3 sequence reads: CASTWTGGYGYTF. As DNA, the CDR3 is TGCGCCAGCACCTGGACAGGGGGCTATGGCTACACCTTC. This chain links TRBV5-1 with TRBJ1-2; 10 bases line up with TRBD1. Germline V gene sequence: CDR1 SGHRS, CDR2 YFSETQ. The J segment lost 4 bases and the V segment lost 6 bases, leaving 3 bases of the junction unmatched. The CDR3 contains 13 residues.

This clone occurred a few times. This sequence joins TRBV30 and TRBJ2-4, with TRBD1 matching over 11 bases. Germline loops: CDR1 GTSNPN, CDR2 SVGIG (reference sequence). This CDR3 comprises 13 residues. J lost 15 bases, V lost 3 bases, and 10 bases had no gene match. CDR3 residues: CAWRTGTGGILYF. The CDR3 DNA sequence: TGTGCCTGGAGGACCGGGACAGGGGGAATATTGTACTTC.

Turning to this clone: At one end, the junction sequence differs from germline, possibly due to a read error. The CDR3 region is CASSLEGRLLHF. DNA of the CDR3: TGTGCCAGCAGCTTAGAGGGACGCCTGCTGCACTTC. The J gene is TRBJ2-4, the V gene TRBV7-2, with D possibly being TRBD1 or TRBD2 (5 bases each). This CDR3 comprises 12 residues. CDR1 and CDR2 (germline): SGHTA, FQGNSA. Looking up the rest from reference TRBV7-2 and TRBJ2-4 gives the full variable domain: GAGVSQSPSNKVTEKGKDVELRCDPISGHTALYWYRQSLGQGLEFLIYFQGNSAPDKSGLPSDRFSAERTGGSVSTLTIQRTQQEDSAVYLCASSLEGRLLHFGAGTRLSVL.

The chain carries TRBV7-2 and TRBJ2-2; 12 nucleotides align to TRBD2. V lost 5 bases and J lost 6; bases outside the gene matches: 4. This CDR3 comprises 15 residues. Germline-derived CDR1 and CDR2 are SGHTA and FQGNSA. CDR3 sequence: CASSLWTSGAGELFF. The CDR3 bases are TGTGCCAGCAGCCTATGGACTAGCGGGGCCGGGGAGCTGTTTTTT.

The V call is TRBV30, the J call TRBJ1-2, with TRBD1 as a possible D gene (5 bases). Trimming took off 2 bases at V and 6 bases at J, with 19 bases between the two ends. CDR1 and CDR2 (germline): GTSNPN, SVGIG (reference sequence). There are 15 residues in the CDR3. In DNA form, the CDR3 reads TGTGCCTGGAGTACTACTAGCAGGGTCCCTCATGGCTACACCTTC. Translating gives CAWSTTSRVPHGYTF.

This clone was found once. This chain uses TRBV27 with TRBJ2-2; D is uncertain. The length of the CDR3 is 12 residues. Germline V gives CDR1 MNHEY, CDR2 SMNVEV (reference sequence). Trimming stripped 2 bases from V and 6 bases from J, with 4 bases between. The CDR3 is CASSLISGELFF. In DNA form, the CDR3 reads TGTGCCAGCAGTTTAATTTCCGGGGAGCTGTTTTTT.